One and the same sample provided the 32 T cell receptor beta chains below, sequenced in a study of beta chain features in type 1 diabetes. cDNA synthesis used the whole RNA isolate, giving expressed TCRB sequences. Clones were sequenced by immunoSEQ multiplex PCR, and TCRdb holds only the in-frame ones, with some missing. The top ten hold roughly 0.022% of the sample, which has nearly 700,000 clones, around 15% seen once. No antigens are known for them. Study conclusions and caveats: Shortening that was moderate but significant affected the TCRB CDR3s of Type 1 diabetes patients in all four CD4+ subsets.

Sequencing was performed on naive CD4+ T cells from blood. These receptors all stem from a man in his late teens or twenties with type 1 diabetes.

The gene calls are TRBV5-1 and TRBJ1-1, with D possibly being TRBD1 (6 bases). V lost 3 bases to trimming and J lost 5 bases, with 11 bases between them. Germline V gene data show CDR1 as SGHRS and CDR2 as YFSETQ. The CDR3 runs to 13 residues. CDR3 coding DNA: TGCGCCAGCAGCTCGAACAGGGAGACTGAAGCTTTCTTT. Protein product: CASSSNRETEAFF.

This clone came up a few times. Other nucleotide sequences from this sample produce the same CDR3. This chain uses TRBV15 with TRBJ2-6, with D hard to call. CDR1 LNHNV and CDR2 YYDKDF come from the germline V gene (reference sequence). This CDR3 region has 15 residues. V was pared by 0 bases and J by 0 bases, with 3 bases between. The CDR3 is CATSREGSGANVLTF. CDR3 nucleotides: TGTGCCACCAGCAGAGAAGGCTCTGGGGCCAACGTCCTGACTTTC.

This clone turned up a few times. The gene calls are TRBV29-1 and TRBJ2-1; 13 nucleotides match TRBD2. V lost 1 base, J lost 11 bases, and 5 bases stayed unmatched. Germline CDR1 reads SQVTM; CDR2 reads ANQGSEA. The CDR3 contains 14 residues. The DNA of the CDR3 is TGCAGCGTTGAAGGGACTAGCGGGAGTACTAAGCAGTTCTTC. Its translation: CSVEGTSGSTKQFF.

CDR3 bases: TGTGCCAGCAGTGACCTCGACAGGATGTTAGGAGAAAAACTGTTTTTT. This encodes CASSDLDRMLGEKLFF. The chain couples TRBV6-4 to TRBJ1-4, with D possibly being TRBD1 (6 bases). The germline V gene has CDR1 MRHNA and CDR2 SNTAGT. This CDR3 spans 16 amino acids. V lost 2 bases, J lost 8 bases, and 18 bases lay in between.

This clone was seen only a few times. The chain recombines TRBV6-6 with TRBJ1-1, with 11 bases matching TRBD1. J gave up 4 bases and V 4 bases, and 5 bases lay outside the gene matches. This CDR3 has 15 amino acids. The germline gives CDR1 MNHNY, CDR2 SVGAGI (reference sequence). The CDR3 DNA is TGTGCCAGCAGTTTGGACAGGGGGCTTGGCACTGAAGCTTTCTTT. This sequence encodes CASSLDRGLGTEAFF.

A few counts support this clone. The CDR3 DNA follows: TGCGCCAGCACCCTCGGTACTAGCGGCAACCTCGATACGCAGTATTTT. Its translation is CASTLGTSGNLDTQYF. This chain links TRBV5-1 with TRBJ2-3; 8 nucleotides line up with TRBD2. The CDR3 length is 16 residues. Germline trimming cut 6 bases from V and 6 bases from J; bases unmatched to any gene: 15. Germline V CDR1 and CDR2: SGHRS, YFSETQ.

DNA of the CDR3: TGTGCCAGCAGCTTAATGAGGGGCAATGAGCAGTTCTTC. This translates into CASSLMRGNEQFF. The rearrangement joins TRBV7-3 to TRBJ2-1, with D perhaps given as TRBD1 or TRBD2 (5 bases each). V was trimmed by 1 base and J by 6 bases, leaving 7 bases between them. The CDR3 totals 13 residues. Germline CDR1 is SGHTA and CDR2 is FQGTGA.

This clone was counted a few times. The J gene is TRBJ2-7, the V gene TRBV28, with D hard to call. CDR3 length equals 15 residues. Deletions cut 6 bases from V and 3 bases from J, with 18 bases between. CDR1 and CDR2 (germline): MDHEN, SYDVKM. CDR3 loop: CASRPTGTGDYEQYF. The CDR3 DNA follows: TGTGCCAGCAGACCCACGGGTACTGGGGACTACGAGCAGTACTTC.

This chain uses TRBV18 with TRBJ2-5, with D perhaps matching TRBD1 or TRBD2 (5 bases each). CDR1 KGHSH and CDR2 LQKENI come from the germline V gene. The V end lost 3 bases, the J end lost 4 bases, and 9 bases lay between the germline ends. CDR3 length: 13 residues. CDR3: CASSPPGPETQYF. The CDR3 DNA reads TGTGCCAGCTCACCCCCGGGACCAGAGACCCAGTACTTC. Based on the CDR3 plus reference TRBV18 and TRBJ2-5, the full variable domain is NAGVMQNPRHLVRRRGQEARLRCSPMKGHSHVYWYRQLPEEGLKFMVYLQKENIIDESGMPKERFSAEFPKEGPSILRIQQVVRGDSAAYFCASSPPGPETQYFGPGTRLLVL.

This clone has only a few counts. The chain couples TRBV19 to TRBJ2-1; 7 bases match TRBD1. Trimming at V came to 4 bases and at J to 9 bases, leaving 6 bases not matched to a gene. The CDR3 consists of 13 residues. The germline V gene has CDR1 LNHDA and CDR2 SQIVND (reference sequence). The CDR3 loop reads CASSTRTGTEQFF. In DNA, the CDR3 is TGTGCCAGTAGTACGAGGACAGGAACTGAGCAGTTCTTC.

The V and J genes are TRBV4-1 and TRBJ2-3; 8 bases are shared with TRBD2. V was pared by 4 bases and J by 2 bases, with 8 bases of the junction left unmatched. Per the germline V gene, CDR1 is MGHRA and CDR2 is YSYEKL. This CDR3 comprises 16 residues. The CDR3 sequence is CASSRLGGGNTDTQYF. CDR3 DNA: TGCGCCAGCAGCCGCCTGGGCGGGGGGAACACAGATACGCAGTATTTT.

This clone has just a few counts. V and J are TRBV28 and TRBJ2-7; 9 positions agree with TRBD1. This CDR3 spans 15 amino acids. The junction had 5 bases not matched to a gene; V was cut back by 5 bases and J by 0 bases. Germline V lookup: CDR1 MDHEN, CDR2 SYDVKM. The CDR3 DNA reads as TGTGCCAGCAGTAGGGACAGGGCGAGCTCCTACGAGCAGTACTTC. As protein: CASSRDRASSYEQYF.

This clone was detected only a few times. This chain joins TRBV30 and TRBJ1-3; no clear D. There are 13 residues in the CDR3. The V end was cut by 6 bases, the J end by 5 bases, with 14 bases between. The V gene's germline CDR1 is GTSNPN and CDR2 SVGIG (reference sequence). CDR3 amino acids: CACQGIRRNTIYF. CDR3 DNA: TGTGCCTGTCAAGGGATTAGAAGAAACACCATATATTTT.

This chain uses TRBV7-9 with TRBJ1-5; TRBD1 is a possible D gene (5 bases). This CDR3 is built from 14 residues. CDR1 SEHNR and CDR2 FQNEAQ come from the germline V gene (reference sequence). Trimming removed 4 bases from V and 0 bases from J, with 7 bases in between. The CDR3 sequence: CASSSGISNQPQHF. CDR3 coding DNA: TGTGCCAGCAGCTCAGGGATTAGCAATCAGCCCCAGCATTTT.

This chain joins TRBV15 and TRBJ2-7, with 8 bases aligning to TRBD1. CDR1 is LNHNV, CDR2 YYDKDF, per germline (reference sequence). The CDR3 covers 14 residues. The V gene end was trimmed by 0 bases and the J gene end by 6 bases; junction bases not matched to a gene: 4. The CDR3 sequence: CATSRDQGAGEQYF. The CDR3 DNA follows: TGTGCCACCAGCAGAGATCAGGGGGCGGGCGAGCAGTACTTC.

The V and J genes are TRBV6-5 and TRBJ2-3; a possible D gene is TRBD2 (5 bases). The germline V gene has CDR1 MNHEY and CDR2 SVGAGI. This CDR3 has 11 amino acids. V lost 9 bases and J 5 bases, leaving 9 bases between the germline ends. Here the CDR3 reads CASRGGDTQYF. CDR3 in DNA: TGTGCCAGTAGAGGAGGAGATACGCAGTATTTT.

This clone has only a few counts. In the same sample, other DNA sequences code for this CDR3. This rearrangement joins TRBV5-1 to TRBJ1-1; 7 bases line up with TRBD1. CDR1 and CDR2 (germline): SGHRS, YFSETQ. This CDR3 has 14 amino acids. J gave up 1 base and V 2 bases, and 2 bases lay outside the gene matches. In nucleotides, the CDR3 is TGCGCCAGCAGCTTAGGACAGGAGAACACTGAAGCTTTCTTT. It translates to CASSLGQENTEAFF.

The chain uses TRBV20-1 and TRBJ2-1; D unclear. CDR3 length equals 11 residues. Germline-derived CDR1 and CDR2 are DFQATT and SNEGSKA (reference sequence). Trimming took off 6 bases at V and 7 bases at J, with 10 bases between the two ends. The CDR3: CSAPTPNEQFF. The CDR3 region has the DNA TGCAGTGCCCCGACTCCGAATGAGCAGTTCTTC.

The rearrangement joins TRBV11-1 to TRBJ2-1; unclear D gene. Trimming left V 1 base short and J 10 bases short, with 8 bases between. The CDR3 runs 12 residues. Per germline, CDR1 SGHAT and CDR2 FQDESV (reference sequence). CDR3 in amino acids: CASSLELGEQFF. The CDR3 DNA sequence: TGTGCCAGCAGCTTAGAACTCGGGGAGCAGTTCTTC.

The rearrangement uses TRBV10-3 and TRBJ1-2; the match to TRBD1 covers 7 bases. Germline assignment: CDR1 ENHRY and CDR2 SYGVKD. V shed 4 bases and J 14 bases; nucleotides not matched to a gene: 10. The CDR3 totals 12 residues. Here the CDR3 reads CAISAEDRPRTF. The DNA for the CDR3 is TGTGCCATCAGTGCAGAGGACAGGCCTAGGACCTTC.

This clone appeared a few times. The chain carries TRBV19 and TRBJ1-5, with D uncertain. CDR1 is LNHDA and CDR2 is SQIVND in the germline V gene (reference sequence). Trimming pared 8 bases from V and 0 bases from J, leaving 8 bases between. This CDR3 is built from 13 residues. In DNA, the CDR3 is TGTGCCAGTGCGATCTTTAGCAATCAGCCCCAGCATTTT. Its translation: CASAIFSNQPQHF.

The chain couples TRBV6-5 to TRBJ1-2; possible D gene TRBD1, 6 bases. V gave up 6 bases and J gave up 8 bases, with 16 bases separating them. The CDR3 is 13 amino acids. Germline V CDR1 and CDR2: MNHEY, SVGAGI. CDR3 nucleotide sequence: TGTGCCAGCAGCCCGCTAGGGGGTCTCGGCTACACCTTC. Encoded protein: CASSPLGGLGYTF.

The CDR3 DNA follows: TGTGCCTGGAGTGTTCCGGGACAGGGTCATCAGCCCCAGCATTTT. It specifies CAWSVPGQGHQPQHF. The chain employs TRBV30 and TRBJ1-5, with 9 bases that match TRBD1. Germline values: CDR1 GTSNPN, CDR2 SVGIG (reference sequence). This CDR3 region has 15 residues. Trimming removed 0 bases from V and 5 bases from J; junction bases left unmatched: 5.

This clone was seen only a few times. V is TRBV15 and J is TRBJ1-3; D is unresolved. CDR1 and CDR2 from the germline V gene are LNHNV and YYDKDF (reference sequence). The CDR3 consists of 13 residues. Between the trimmed V and J ends, which lost 3 bases and 9 bases, there was a span of 12 bases. In DNA form, the CDR3 reads TGTGCCACCAGCAGCGAAACGGGTGGCACCATATATTTT. Protein: CATSSETGGTIYF.

This clone was found a few times. The sample holds other DNA sequences that translate to the same CDR3. The chain carries TRBV5-1 and TRBJ2-7; D not resolved. Germline loops: CDR1 SGHRS, CDR2 YFSETQ. The V end was cut by 0 bases, the J end by 4 bases, with 8 bases between. The length of the CDR3 is 13 residues. CDR3 sequence reads: CASSLAVGYEQYF. In DNA form, the CDR3 reads TGCGCCAGCAGCTTGGCCGTCGGTTACGAGCAGTACTTC.

The V gene is TRBV18, the J gene TRBJ1-1; 9 bases line up with TRBD1. V shed 4 bases and J 9 bases; nucleotides not matched to a gene: 12. The CDR3 length is 15 residues. The germline CDR1 and CDR2 sequences are KGHSH and LQKENI. As DNA, the CDR3 is TGTGCCAGCTCACTCAACCGGGACAGGGAGGCGAAAGCTTTCTTT. It is translated as CASSLNRDREAKAFF.

This clone came up a few times. The identical CDR3 is also encoded by other nucleotide sequences in the sample. The rearrangement joins TRBV5-1 to TRBJ2-5; 11 bases map to TRBD1. The length of the CDR3 is 14 residues. CDR1 and CDR2 from the germline V gene are SGHRS and YFSETQ. The V gene end was trimmed by 4 bases and the J gene end by 5 bases; junction bases not matched to a gene: 4. The CDR3 nucleotides read TGCGCCAGCAGCCCGGACAGGGGGCAGGAGACCCAGTACTTC. This sequence encodes CASSPDRGQETQYF.

This chain links TRBV30 with TRBJ1-4, with 8 bases identical to TRBD1. The ends lost 2 bases at V and 7 bases at J; junction bases unmatched: 9. The CDR3 is 15 residues long. The germline CDR1 and CDR2 sequences are GTSNPN and SVGIG (reference sequence). The CDR3: CAWSKNSGTGEKLFF. DNA of the CDR3: TGTGCCTGGAGTAAAAATTCCGGGACAGGTGAAAAACTGTTTTTT. Supplemented by reference TRBV30 and TRBJ1-4, the full variable domain reads SQTIHQWPATLVQPVGSPLSLECTVEGTSNPNLYWYRQAAGRGLQLLFYSVGIGQISSEVPQNLSASRPQDRQFILSSKKLLLSDSGFYLCAWSKNSGTGEKLFFGSGTQLSVL.

This clone has only a few counts. V and J are TRBV5-1 and TRBJ2-5, with a possible D match to TRBD2 (6 bases). The CDR3 is 13 amino acids. The germline V gene has CDR1 SGHRS and CDR2 YFSETQ. V gave up 5 bases and J gave up 4 bases, with 12 bases separating them. Here the CDR3 reads CASRGGMGETQYF. CDR3 DNA sequence: TGCGCCAGCAGAGGAGGGATGGGAGAGACCCAGTACTTC.

Comments on this clone: Other DNA sequences in this sample translate to the same CDR3. The chain links TRBV10-3 to TRBJ1-2; D remains unclear. The length of the CDR3 is 12 residues. Trimming stripped 0 bases from V and 4 bases from J, with 3 bases between. In germline, CDR1 is ENHRY, CDR2 SYGVKD. The CDR3 loop reads CAISESVYGYTF. The CDR3 DNA follows: TGTGCCATCAGTGAGTCGGTCTATGGCTACACCTTC.

Concerning this clone itself: The same CDR3 arises from other DNA sequences in this sample as well. V usage is TRBV7-2 and J usage is TRBJ2-7; D call uncertain. The CDR3 is made up of 14 amino acids. Germline V gives CDR1 SGHTA, CDR2 FQGNSA. Deletions cut 0 bases from V and 3 bases from J, with 9 bases between. For the CDR3, the DNA is TGTGCCAGCAGCTTAGCAGGGTCAATCTACGAGCAGTACTTC. Its translation is CASSLAGSIYEQYF.

The rearrangement uses TRBV12-2 and TRBJ1-2; TRBD1 is the table's D call, not checked against the DNA. TRBV12-2 is a listed pseudogene. The CDR3 has 19 residues. In DNA form, the CDR3 reads TGTGCAAGTCGCTTAGCGACCCAAGGAGGGGACGACAGGGCCTATGGCTACACCTTC. This codes for CASRLATQGGDDRAYGYTF.